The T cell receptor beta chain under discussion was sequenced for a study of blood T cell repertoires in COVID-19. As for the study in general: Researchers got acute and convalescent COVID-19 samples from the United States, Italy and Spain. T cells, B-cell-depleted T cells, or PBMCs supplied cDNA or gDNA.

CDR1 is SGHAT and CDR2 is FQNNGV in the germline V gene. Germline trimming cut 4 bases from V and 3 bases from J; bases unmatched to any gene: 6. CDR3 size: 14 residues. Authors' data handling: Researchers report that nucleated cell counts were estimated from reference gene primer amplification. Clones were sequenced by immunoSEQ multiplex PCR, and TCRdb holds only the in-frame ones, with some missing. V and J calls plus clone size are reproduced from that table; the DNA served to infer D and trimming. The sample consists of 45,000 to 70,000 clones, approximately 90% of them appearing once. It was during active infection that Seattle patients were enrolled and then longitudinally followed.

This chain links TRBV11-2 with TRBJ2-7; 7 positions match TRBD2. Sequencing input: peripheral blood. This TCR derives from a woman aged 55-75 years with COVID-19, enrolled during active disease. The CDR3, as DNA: TGTGCCAGCAGCTACAGACTAGCTGGCTACGAGCAGTACTTC. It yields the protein CASSYRLAGYEQYF.